This is a list of T cell receptor beta chains from one sample in a study of regulatory T cells in long-lasting Graves disease. TCRdb analysed the multiplex PCR reads with MiXCR anew, one entry per CDR3 protein. The table has 300,000 to 350,000 distinct CDR3 sequences, about 18% seen once. Sequenced here: peripheral blood mononuclear cells (PBMCs), sampled when the disease was refractory, from a patient treated with antithyroid drugs. The receptors were gathered from a female donor with Graves disease. CDR3s include the opening cysteine and the closing phenylalanine or tryptophan. The D gene is left open where the match is weak. The size of a clone is reported for some rows only, either as once, few or many, or as a class for expanded clones.

clone_size | j_call | d_call | v_call | cdr3_aa | cdr3_nt
many | TRBJ1-1 | - | TRBV27 | CASSLQGDEAFF | TGTGCCAGCAGTTTACAAGGGGATGAAGCTTTCTTT
few | TRBJ2-7 | - | TRBV5-1 | CASSRDKGYEQYF | TGCGCCAGCAGCCGGGACAAAGGATACGAGCAGTACTTC
many | TRBJ1-2 | TRBD1 | TRBV19 | CATILRQGAYGYTF | TGTGCCACTATTCTTCGACAGGGAGCCTATGGCTACACCTTC
- | TRBJ2-1 | - | TRBV11-3 | CASSLSFGEQFF | TGTGCCAGCAGCTTAAGTTTTGGTGAGCAGTTCTTC
few | TRBJ1-5 | TRBD1 | TRBV6-1 | CASSALPGGYQPQHF | TGTGCCAGCAGTGCTTTGCCAGGGGGATATCAGCCCCAGCATTTT
many | TRBJ1-4 | - | TRBV18 | CASSPAVATNEKLFF | TGTGCCAGCTCACCGGCAGTGGCAACTAATGAAAAACTGTTTTTT
once | TRBJ2-1 | - | TRBV15 | CATSRVGGSYNEQFF | TGTGCCACCAGCAGGGTAGGGGGGTCCTACAATGAGCAGTTCTTC
many | TRBJ2-5 | TRBD2 | TRBV11-2 | CASSFSGAKETQYF | TGTGCCAGCAGCTTTAGCGGGGCCAAAGAGACCCAGTACTTC
few | TRBJ2-7 | - | TRBV5-1 | CASSLDGSSVIPWDF | TGCGCCAGCAGCTTGGATGGCAGCTCCGTTATCCCGTGGGACTTC
many | TRBJ1-4 | - | TRBV28 | CASSQPTNEKLFF | TGTGCCAGCAGCCAACCAACTAATGAAAAACTGTTTTTT
- | TRBJ2-1 | - | TRBV30 | CAWSVHPDGHEQFF | TGTGCCTGGAGTGTACACCCAGATGGGCATGAGCAGTTCTTC
- | TRBJ2-7 | - | TRBV5-1 | CASSQDRTSSYEQYF | TGCGCCAGCAGCCAAGACCGAACGAGCTCCTACGAGCAGTACTTC
few | TRBJ1-6 | - | TRBV7-2 | CASSLEGFGSPLHF | TGTGCCAGCAGCTTAGAAGGTTTTGGTTCACCCCTCCACTTT
- | TRBJ1-1 | - | TRBV7-9 | CASILGGSEAFF | TGTGCCAGCATCTTGGGGGGTAGTGAAGCTTTCTTT
few | TRBJ1-1 | TRBD1 | TRBV10-3 | CAITDRANTEAFF | TGTGCCATCACGGACAGGGCGAACACTGAAGCTTTCTTT
few | TRBJ1-4 | TRBD1 | TRBV4-2 | CASSQSDRENEKLFF | TGTGCCAGCAGCCAATCGGACAGGGAGAATGAAAAACTGTTTTTT
- | TRBJ2-7 | TRBD1 | TRBV30 | CAWGTGSYEQYF | TGTGCCTGGGGGACAGGGTCGTACGAGCAGTACTTC
many | TRBJ1-2 | - | TRBV28 | CASSGGPQDSYGYTF | TGTGCCAGCAGCGGTGGGCCCCAGGACAGCTATGGCTACACCTTC
many | TRBJ1-1 | - | TRBV7-8 | CASARFTEAFF | TGTGCCAGCGCTCGTTTTACTGAAGCTTTCTTT
few | TRBJ2-2 | - | TRBV28 | CASSLGVATGELFF | TGTGCCAGCAGCCTAGGGGTAGCGACCGGGGAGCTGTTTTTT
- | TRBJ2-5 | - | TRBV29-1 | CSVRSRGVGETQYF | TGCAGCGTTCGTTCCAGGGGGGTCGGAGAGACCCAGTACTTC
- | TRBJ2-7 | - | TRBV4-1 | CASSQVSGDEQYF | TGCGCCAGCAGCCAAGTATCGGGAGACGAGCAGTACTTC
- | TRBJ2-2 | TRBD1 | TRBV7-7 | CASSPGQGPNTGELFF | TGTGCTAGCAGCCCGGGACAGGGTCCGAACACCGGGGAGCTGTTTTTT
few | TRBJ2-1 | TRBD2 | TRBV12-3/TRBV12-4 | CASRRLAEDNEQFF | TGTGCCAGCAGAAGACTAGCGGAGGACAATGAGCAGTTCTTC
many | TRBJ2-5 | TRBD2 | TRBV7-2 | CASSPRMASGGQETQYF | TGTGCCAGCAGCCCTAGAATGGCTAGCGGAGGTCAAGAGACCCAGTACTTC
many | TRBJ1-2 | TRBD1 | TRBV28 | CASSGRDRGNWGTYGYTF | TGTGCCAGCAGTGGCCGGGACAGGGGAAACTGGGGAACCTATGGCTACACCTTC
- | TRBJ2-3 | - | TRBV6-2/TRBV6-3 | CAISELVGAASPDTQYF | TGTGCCATCAGTGAGCTAGTTGGAGCAGCGTCCCCAGATACGCAGTATTTT
- | TRBJ1-2 | TRBD1 | TRBV27 | CASSWTGGVYGYTF | TGTGCCAGCAGCTGGACAGGGGGCGTCTATGGCTACACCTTC
- | TRBJ1-2 | - | TRBV7-7 | CASSLAGLRGSVRPFVYGYTF | TGTGCTAGCAGCTTAGCGGGGCTACGGGGCAGCGTACGCCCCTTCGTCTATGGCTACACCTTC
many | TRBJ1-2 | - | TRBV20-1 | CSARDLEGPNYGYTF | TGCAGTGCTAGAGATCTCGAGGGGCCTAACTATGGCTACACCTTC
many | TRBJ1-2 | - | TRBV12-3/TRBV12-4 | CASSLINSNYGYTF | TGTGCCAGCAGTTTAATTAACAGTAACTATGGCTACACCTTC
many | TRBJ2-4 | - | TRBV18 | CASSPPGIRIQYF | TGTGCCAGCTCACCCCCGGGGATTCGGATTCAGTACTTC
few | TRBJ2-5 | - | TRBV7-8 | CASSLSWGQETQYF | TGTGCCAGCAGCTTATCTTGGGGGCAGGAGACCCAGTACTTC
- | TRBJ2-7 | TRBD2 | TRBV19 | CASSIVPASGTNYEQYF | TGTGCCAGTAGTATAGTCCCGGCTAGCGGAACCAACTACGAGCAGTACTTC
many | TRBJ1-1 | - | TRBV24-1 | CATSDSSTGRRTEAFF | TGTGCCACCAGTGACTCGAGCACAGGGAGGAGAACTGAAGCTTTCTTT
once | TRBJ1-2 | - | TRBV9 | CASSVDRDGYTF | TGTGCCAGCAGCGTCGACAGAGATGGCTACACCTTC
- | TRBJ1-3 | - | TRBV12-3/TRBV12-4 | CASRQPLSSGNTIYF | TGTGCCAGCAGGCAGCCTTTGAGCTCTGGAAACACCATATATTTT
- | TRBJ1-3 | - | TRBV20-1 | CSATSAGRSGNTIYF | TGCAGTGCTACCTCGGCAGGGCGCTCTGGAAACACCATATATTTT
- | TRBJ1-3 | - | TRBV18 | CASSPGSGTTNTIYF | TGTGCCAGCTCGCCGGGAAGCGGCACGACAAACACCATATATTTT
many | TRBJ1-1 | TRBD1 | TRBV11-1 | CASSQQGYLRGTEAFF | TGTGCCAGCAGCCAACAGGGGTATCTACGCGGCACTGAAGCTTTCTTT
- | TRBJ2-2 | - | TRBV27 | CASGSTTNTGELFF | TGTGCCAGTGGCTCTACAACGAACACCGGGGAGCTGTTTTTT